Listed below are T cell receptor beta chains from one sample, sequenced in a study of blood T cell repertoires in COVID-19. Assay used: immunoSEQ multiplex PCR; TCRdb lists only in-frame clones, some missing. The sample lists around 300,000 clones; around 86% were seen once. The specimen was peripheral blood. Source of these receptors: a man over 45 with active or convalescent COVID-19. The CDR3 runs from the conserved cysteine through the conserved F or W. Fields, in order: clone size, CDR3 length, J gene, D gene, V gene, CDR3 protein, CDR3 DNA. D genes are given only for firm matches. The size field is filled for only some rows; it gives once, few, many or a size class.

>once|14|TRBJ1-2|TRBD1|TRBV2
CASSEVRGDEGYTF
TGTGCCAGCAGTGAAGTCAGGGGGGATGAAGGCTACACCTTC
>-|15|TRBJ1-1|-|TRBV7-8
CASSLAGTQYTEAFF
TGTGCCAGCAGCTTAGCCGGGACACAATACACTGAAGCTTTCTTT
>-|16|TRBJ2-1|-|TRBV30
CAWRVTVAASYNEQFF
TGTGCCTGGAGGGTGACGGTAGCGGCCTCCTACAATGAGCAGTTCTTC
>-|13|TRBJ2-2|-|TRBV18
CASSPEATGELFF
TGTGCCAGCTCACCAGAGGCCACCGGGGAGCTGTTTTTT
>once|16|TRBJ2-7|TRBD1|TRBV19
CASSIGGQGAIYEQYF
TGTGCCAGTAGTATAGGAGGACAGGGGGCAATTTACGAGCAGTACTTC
>-|14|TRBJ1-1|TRBD1|TRBV2
CASRRRGQGTEAFF
TGTGCCAGCAGGCGCAGGGGGCAAGGGACTGAAGCTTTCTTT
>-|15|TRBJ1-2|TRBD1|TRBV9
CASSVGQGKDYGYTF
TGTGCCAGCAGCGTGGGACAGGGTAAAGACTATGGCTACACCTTC
>-|12|TRBJ2-7|-|TRBV24-1
CATSDNSYEQYF
TGTGCCACCAGTGATAACAGCTACGAGCAGTACTTC
>-|12|TRBJ1-4|-|TRBV30
CAWTPDREKLFF
TGTGCCTGGACCCCGGACAGAGAAAAACTGTTTTTT
>-|11|TRBJ2-3|-|TRBV4-2
CASSEGDTQYF
TGTGCCAGCAGCGAGGGAGATACGCAGTATTTT
>-|15|TRBJ1-1|TRBD1|TRBV28
CASSSRGRGNTEAFF
TGTGCCAGCAGTTCCAGGGGGCGCGGGAACACTGAAGCTTTCTTT
>-|12|TRBJ2-2|-|TRBV2
CASTSGTGELFF
TGTGCCAGCACCTCGGGCACCGGGGAGCTGTTTTTT
>-|18|TRBJ2-7|-|TRBV4-3
CASSQARGSSNLPYEQYF
TGCGCCAGCAGCCAAGCCAGGGGAAGTAGCAACCTACCCTACGAGCAGTACTTC
>-|15|TRBJ1-2|-|TRBV18
CASSPLGASNYGYTF
TGTGCCAGCTCACCACTGGGGGCATCTAACTATGGCTACACCTTC
>-|14|TRBJ2-7|TRBD2|TRBV19
CASGGAGGLTEQYF
TGTGCCAGTGGGGGAGCGGGAGGGCTTACGGAGCAGTACTTC
>few|14|TRBJ2-2|-|TRBV7-3
CASSTRGYTGELFF
TGTGCCAGCAGCACGAGGGGGTACACCGGGGAGCTGTTTTTT
>-|13|TRBJ1-1|-|TRBV29-1
CSVERTARTEAFF
TGCAGCGTTGAAAGGACAGCCCGAACTGAAGCTTTCTTT
>-|16|TRBJ2-5|TRBD2|TRBV5-1
CASSPQRTSGTETQYF
TGCGCCAGCAGCCCGCAACGGACTAGCGGGACTGAGACCCAGTACTTC
>-|13|TRBJ1-5|-|TRBV6-4
CASSQAQNQPQHF
TGTGCCAGCAGTCAGGCCCAAAATCAGCCCCAGCATTTT
>-|14|TRBJ2-6|-|TRBV4-3
CASSHRSGANVLTF
TGCGCCAGCAGCCACAGATCTGGGGCCAACGTCCTGACTTTC
>once|15|TRBJ2-3|TRBD2|TRBV11-3
CANSRQAGDLDTQYF
TGTGCCAATTCCCGCCAAGCGGGAGATTTAGATACGCAGTATTTT
>-|18|TRBJ2-1|TRBD2|TRBV28
CASSLFRTSGLGVDEQFF
TGTGCCAGCAGTTTGTTTAGGACTAGCGGACTTGGGGTCGATGAGCAGTTCTTC
>-|14|TRBJ2-7|-|TRBV6-5
CASSPHREPYEQYF
TGTGCCAGCAGTCCCCACAGGGAACCCTACGAGCAGTACTTC
>-|14|TRBJ2-7|TRBD1|TRBV5-8
CASSLGQGAYEQYF
TGTGCCAGCAGCTTGGGACAGGGGGCCTACGAGCAGTACTTC
>-|16|TRBJ1-5|TRBD1|TRBV19
CASSFSWTGGYQPQHF
TGTGCCAGTAGCTTTTCTTGGACAGGGGGATATCAGCCCCAGCATTTT
>-|13|TRBJ2-3|TRBD2|TRBV27
CASSPQRGVKQYF
TGTGCCAGCAGCCCCCAGCGGGGGGTAAAGCAGTATTTT
>-|15|TRBJ1-1|TRBD1|TRBV4-3
CASSRRGASAAEAFF
TGCGCCAGCAGCCGCAGGGGGGCGAGTGCCGCTGAAGCTTTCTTT
>-|14|TRBJ2-7|-|TRBV9
CASSPRAGTYEQYF
TGTGCCAGCAGCCCGCGGGCGGGAACCTACGAGCAGTACTTC
>-|16|TRBJ2-1|TRBD2|TRBV5-4
CASSLDGDSGRNEQFF
TGTGCCAGCAGCTTAGACGGCGATAGCGGGAGGAATGAGCAGTTCTTC
>-|13|TRBJ1-6|-|TRBV9
CASSVQFNTPLHF
TGTGCCAGCAGCGTACAGTTTAACACACCCCTCCACTTT
>-|13|TRBJ2-3|-|TRBV11-3
CASSLRSTDTQYF
TGTGCCAGCAGCTTACGGAGCACAGATACGCAGTATTTT
>few|17|TRBJ1-4|TRBD1|TRBV2
CASSGPGQGATNEKLFF
TGTGCCAGCAGCGGGCCGGGACAGGGTGCCACTAATGAAAAACTGTTTTTT
>once|15|TRBJ2-1|TRBD1|TRBV10-2
CASTSGTGTINEQFF
TGCGCCAGCACCTCCGGGACAGGGACGATCAATGAGCAGTTCTTC
>-|16|TRBJ1-2|TRBD1|TRBV5-1
CASSLNPGTVNYGYTF
TGCGCCAGCAGCTTGAATCCGGGGACAGTAAACTATGGCTACACCTTC
>-|16|TRBJ1-2|TRBD1|TRBV18
CASSPLTGATNYGYTF
TGTGCCAGCTCACCATTGACAGGGGCCACTAACTATGGCTACACCTTC
>-|14|TRBJ2-7|-|TRBV2
CASSPSTGSYEQYF
TGTGCCAGCAGTCCCTCTACAGGGTCCTACGAGCAGTACTTC
>-|16|TRBJ2-3|-|TRBV7-2
CASSLGDRRGTDTQYF
TGTGCCAGCAGCTTGGGGGACCGGAGGGGTACAGATACGCAGTATTTT
>-|14|TRBJ1-4|-|TRBV6-5
CASSPIRTPGKLFF
TGTGCCAGCAGTCCTATCCGGACTCCCGGGAAACTGTTTTTT
>-|12|TRBJ1-1|-|TRBV7-9
CASRQGFTEAFF
TGTGCCAGCAGACAGGGATTCACTGAAGCTTTCTTT
>-|14|TRBJ1-2|TRBD1|TRBV11-2
CASSTDRDAYGYTF
TGTGCCAGCAGCACGGACAGGGACGCTTATGGCTACACCTTC
>-|16|TRBJ1-5|TRBD1|TRBV19
CASSTYGTGSNQPQHF
TGTGCCAGTAGCACCTACGGGACAGGGAGCAATCAGCCCCAGCATTTT
>-|15|TRBJ1-5|-|TRBV5-1
CASSLDSYSNQPQHF
TGCGCCAGCAGCTTGGACAGCTATAGCAATCAGCCCCAGCATTTT
>-|15|TRBJ1-6|TRBD1|TRBV6-1
CASSEVQGAGSPLHF
TGTGCCAGCAGTGAAGTACAGGGGGCGGGTTCACCCCTCCACTTT
>-|16|TRBJ2-5|TRBD1|TRBV5-4
CASSLASTGGSETQYF
TGTGCCAGCAGCTTGGCTTCGACAGGGGGCTCGGAGACCCAGTACTTC
>-|14|TRBJ2-3|TRBD1|TRBV10-3
CAISDRGTTDTQYF
TGTGCCATCAGTGACAGGGGGACCACAGATACGCAGTATTTT
>-|15|TRBJ1-2|-|TRBV7-2
CASSLGIQEAGGYTF
TGTGCCAGCAGCTTAGGAATCCAGGAGGCTGGGGGCTACACCTTC
>-|15|TRBJ1-4|-|TRBV5-4
CASSSSPGTNEKLFF
TGTGCCAGCAGCTCCAGCCCGGGAACTAATGAAAAACTGTTTTTT
>few|16|TRBJ2-1|TRBD2|TRBV6-2/TRBV6-3
CASSPRLAGAGGEQFF
TGTGCCAGCAGCCCGCGACTAGCGGGGGCGGGGGGTGAGCAGTTCTTC
>-|16|TRBJ2-5|-|TRBV4-3
CASSQDLQGFVETQYF
TGCGCCAGCAGCCAAGATCTGCAGGGATTTGTTGAGACCCAGTACTTC
>few|12|TRBJ2-7|-|TRBV28
CASSLMGDEQYF
TGTGCCAGCAGTTTAATGGGCGACGAGCAGTACTTC
>-|14|TRBJ2-7|-|TRBV10-3
CAISDRIKNYEQYF
TGTGCCATCAGTGACAGAATTAAAAACTACGAGCAGTACTTC
>-|15|TRBJ2-4|TRBD2|TRBV3-1/TRBV3-2
CASSHLAGEGNIQYF
TGTGCCAGCAGCCACTTAGCGGGAGAGGGAAACATTCAGTACTTC
>-|12|TRBJ1-2|TRBD1|TRBV7-9
CASSWDSYGYTF
TGTGCCAGCAGCTGGGACAGCTATGGCTACACCTTC
>-|16|TRBJ2-3|TRBD1|TRBV28
CASSPNYRGATDTQYF
TGTGCCAGCAGTCCTAATTACAGGGGTGCCACAGATACGCAGTATTTT
>-|17|TRBJ1-5|TRBD1|TRBV30
CAWSPSVGTGRDQPQHF
TGTGCCTGGAGTCCCAGCGTAGGGACAGGGAGAGATCAGCCCCAGCATTTT
>-|14|TRBJ2-5|TRBD2|TRBV5-4
CASSFSGGEGTQYF
TGTGCCAGCAGCTTCAGCGGGGGAGAGGGGACCCAGTACTTC
>-|12|TRBJ2-4|-|TRBV30
CAWTRDSHIQYF
TGTGCCTGGACCCGGGACTCCCACATTCAGTACTTC
>-|14|TRBJ1-5|-|TRBV20-1
CSASSGWDNQPQHF
TGCAGTGCTAGTTCAGGGTGGGACAATCAGCCCCAGCATTTT
>-|13|TRBJ1-5|-|TRBV28
CASSFVYNQPQHF
TGTGCCAGCAGTTTTGTCTACAATCAGCCCCAGCATTTT
>-|14|TRBJ2-3|TRBD1|TRBV7-2
CANKDRANTDTQYF
TGTGCCAACAAGGACAGGGCAAACACAGATACGCAGTATTTT